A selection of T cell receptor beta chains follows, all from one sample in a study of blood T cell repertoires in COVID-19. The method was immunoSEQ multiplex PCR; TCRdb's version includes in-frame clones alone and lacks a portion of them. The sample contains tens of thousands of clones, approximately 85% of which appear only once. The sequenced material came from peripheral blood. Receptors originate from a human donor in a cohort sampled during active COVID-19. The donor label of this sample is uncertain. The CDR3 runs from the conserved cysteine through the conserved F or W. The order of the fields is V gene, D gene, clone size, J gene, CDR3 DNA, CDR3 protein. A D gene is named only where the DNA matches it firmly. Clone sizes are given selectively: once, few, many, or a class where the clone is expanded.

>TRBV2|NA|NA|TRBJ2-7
TGTGCCAGCAGTGTTCTCTACGAGCAGTACTTC
CASSVLYEQYF
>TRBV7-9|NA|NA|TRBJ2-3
TGTGCCAGCAGCTTAGGGTTAGCGGCTCGCACAGATACGCAGTATTTT
CASSLGLAARTDTQYF
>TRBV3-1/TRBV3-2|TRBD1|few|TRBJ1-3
TGTGCCAGCAGCCTTGGGGGACAGCCGAGTGGCACCATATATTTT
CASSLGGQPSGTIYF
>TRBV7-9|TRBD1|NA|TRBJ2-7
TGTGCCAGCAGACAGACAGGGTTCGAGCAGTACTTC
CASRQTGFEQYF
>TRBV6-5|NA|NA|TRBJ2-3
TGTGCCAGCAGCCGTGGGACAAAAGCCCCGGATACGCAGTATTTT
CASSRGTKAPDTQYF
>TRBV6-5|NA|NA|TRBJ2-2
TGTGCCAGCGGGTTGACTGCGAACACCGGGGAGCTGTTTTTT
CASGLTANTGELFF
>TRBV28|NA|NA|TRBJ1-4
TGTGCCAGCCTTACCTCAGACAGGTCTAATGAAAAACTGTTTTTT
CASLTSDRSNEKLFF
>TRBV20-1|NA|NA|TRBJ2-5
TGCAGTGCTGGCTCGGGGGAGACCCAGTACTTC
CSAGSGETQYF
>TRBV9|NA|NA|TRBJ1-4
TGTGCCAGCAGCCCCCCTACTAATGAAAAACTGTTTTTT
CASSPPTNEKLFF
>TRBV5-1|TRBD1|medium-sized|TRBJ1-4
TGCGCCAGCAGTGCGACAGGGTCTTCTAATGAAAAACTGTTTTTT
CASSATGSSNEKLFF
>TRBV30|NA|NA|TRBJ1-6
TGTGCCTGGAGCCCTGGGAGTTTTACGGTTTCACCCCTCCACTTT
CAWSPGSFTVSPLHF
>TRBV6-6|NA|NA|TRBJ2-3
TGTGCCAGCAGTTATCGGGGTTGGAGCACAGATACGCAGTATTTT
CASSYRGWSTDTQYF
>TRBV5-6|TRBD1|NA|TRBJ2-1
TGTGCCAGCAGCACCGGGATTAAGGGACAGTACAATGAGCAGTTCTTC
CASSTGIKGQYNEQFF
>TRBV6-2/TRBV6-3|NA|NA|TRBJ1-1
TGTGCCAGCAGCCACATGGGGCAGGAGACTGAAGCTTTCTTT
CASSHMGQETEAFF
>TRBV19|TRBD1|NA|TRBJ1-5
TGTGCCAGTGGGACAGTTATTAGCAATCAGCCCCAGCATTTT
CASGTVISNQPQHF
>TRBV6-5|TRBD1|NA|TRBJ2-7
TGTGCCAGCAAACTGTCAGGGGGCTCCTACGAGCAGTACTTC
CASKLSGGSYEQYF
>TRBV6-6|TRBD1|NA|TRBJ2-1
TGTGCCACCGGACCTAATCAGGGGGCGATTGTCGGGCAGTTCTTC
CATGPNQGAIVGQFF
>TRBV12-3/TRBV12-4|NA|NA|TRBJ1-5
TGTGCCAGCAGTCCAGGAGGCGGGAAGCCCCAGCATTTT
CASSPGGGKPQHF
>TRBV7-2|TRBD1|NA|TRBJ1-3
TGTGCCAGCAGCTCCACACAGGGGGCCTCAGGAAACACCATATATTTT
CASSSTQGASGNTIYF
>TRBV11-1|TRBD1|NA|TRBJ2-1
TGTGCCAGCAGCGCCGGGACAGGGCCTACCAATGAGCAGTTCTTC
CASSAGTGPTNEQFF
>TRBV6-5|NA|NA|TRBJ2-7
TGTGCCAGCAGTACGAGGGGGGGAGGGTCCTACGAGCAGTACTTC
CASSTRGGGSYEQYF
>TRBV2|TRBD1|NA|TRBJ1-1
TGTGCCAGATTAGGGGGTGTAAAGGGGGCGACGGTGACTGAAGCTTTCTTT
CARLGGVKGATVTEAFF
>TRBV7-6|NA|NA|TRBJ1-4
TGTGCCAGCAGCTTCAGGGTAAATGAAAAACTGTTTTTT
CASSFRVNEKLFF
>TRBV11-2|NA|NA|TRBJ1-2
TGTGCCAGCAGCCCCCGGACAGCTAACTATGGCTACACCTTC
CASSPRTANYGYTF
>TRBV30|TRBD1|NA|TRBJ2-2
TGTGCCTGGAGCGACAGGGGGAGGACCGGGGAGCTGTTTTTT
CAWSDRGRTGELFF
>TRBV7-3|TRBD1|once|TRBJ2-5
TGTGCCAGCAGCACAGGGGGCGGGGAGACCCAGTACTTC
CASSTGGGETQYF
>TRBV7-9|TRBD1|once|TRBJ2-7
TGTGCCAGCAGCTTCTCGACAGGGGTTCCCTACGAGCAGTACTTC
CASSFSTGVPYEQYF
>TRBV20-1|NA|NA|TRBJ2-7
TGCAGCGCCACCGAGACCTACGAGCAGTACTTC
CSATETYEQYF
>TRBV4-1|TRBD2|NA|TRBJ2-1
TGCGCCAGCAGCCCCGAGGGACTAACCTACAATGAGCAGTTCTTC
CASSPEGLTYNEQFF
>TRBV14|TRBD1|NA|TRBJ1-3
TGTGCCAGCAGCCGGGGACAGGGTGGAAACACCATATATTTT
CASSRGQGGNTIYF
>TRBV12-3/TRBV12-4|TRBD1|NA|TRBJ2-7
TGTGCCAGCAGTTTCTGGGACAGCGGTGAGCAGTACTTC
CASSFWDSGEQYF
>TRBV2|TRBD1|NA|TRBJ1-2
TGTGCCAGCAGTGCGGACAGGGGGCACGGCTATGGCTACACCTTC
CASSADRGHGYGYTF
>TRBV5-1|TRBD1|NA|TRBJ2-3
TGCGCCAGCAGCTTGGGCGGGACAGGAAGCACAGATACGCAGTATTTT
CASSLGGTGSTDTQYF
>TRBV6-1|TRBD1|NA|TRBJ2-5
TGTGCCAGCAGTGAAGTAGCAGGGGGCGGTAAGACCCAGTACTTC
CASSEVAGGGKTQYF
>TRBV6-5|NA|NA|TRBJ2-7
TGTGCCAGCAGGAACCGGGACACCTCCTACGAGCAGTACTTC
CASRNRDTSYEQYF
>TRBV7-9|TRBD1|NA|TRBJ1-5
TGTGCCAGCAGCTTAGATGGGCAGGGGGCTCAGCCCCAGCATTTT
CASSLDGQGAQPQHF
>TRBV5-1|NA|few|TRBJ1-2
TGCGCCAGCAGCCTGGGGGGGCAAGGCGGCTACACCTTC
CASSLGGQGGYTF
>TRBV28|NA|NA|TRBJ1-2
TGTGCCAGCAGTTTTTGGCAGGGTAGTGTCTATGGCTACACCTTC
CASSFWQGSVYGYTF
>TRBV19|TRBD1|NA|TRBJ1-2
TGTGCCAGTAGGGCGGGACAGGGAGCGGCTAACTATGGCTACACCTTC
CASRAGQGAANYGYTF
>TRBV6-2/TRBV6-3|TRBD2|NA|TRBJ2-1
TGTGCCAGCAGTTACAGTACTCGGGGGGGTGAGCAGTTCTTC
CASSYSTRGGEQFF
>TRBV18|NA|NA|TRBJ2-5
TGTGCCAGCTCACCACCGCGGGGGCACGGGACAGAGACCCAGTACTTC
CASSPPRGHGTETQYF